This T cell receptor (beta chain) stems from a study of response to subunit inactivated influenza vaccine. About this clonotype: What it binds is unknown.

The CDR3 has 14 amino acids. Trimming pared 5 bases from V and 6 bases from J, leaving 14 bases between. Germline CDR1 reads MNHEY; CDR2 reads SVGEGT. TCRdb re-called the RT-PCR reads with MiXCR, one entry per CDR3 protein. The sample lists about 780,000 distinct CDR3 sequences, roughly 18% occurring once. Findings of the study overall: Authors suggested each seasonal influenza vaccination recruits few new T cells.

This receptor was obtained from a man aged 45-60 years who received an inactivated influenza vaccine. The chain has TRBV6-2 or TRBV6-3 and TRBJ2-1, with D unclear. Sample: PBMCs from blood, taken more than 4 days after vaccination. The CDR3 spells CASSTRTTSNEQFF. The CDR3, as DNA: TGTGCCAGCAGTACCCGGACGACCTCCAATGAGCAGTTCTTC.